The entry below gives a single T cell receptor (beta chain) sequence along with its context. Its antigen is not known. The data originate from a study of T cell repertoires in cytomegalovirus infection. In the study overall: CMV epitopes, recently identified HLA-C-restricted and well-studied HLA-B-restricted, were used. CMV infection plus the matching HLA type was flagged by public TCR beta signatures.

Each CDR3 protein gets one entry after TCRdb re-called the reads with MiXCR. This table holds hundreds of thousands of distinct CDR3 sequences, more than 30% found once. V was trimmed by 1 base and J by 5 bases, leaving 14 bases between them. Per the germline V gene, CDR1 is SGHVS and CDR2 is FNYEAQ. The CDR3 is 15 residues long. Broader study findings: The study found HLA-C-restricted CMV-specific TCR beta clonotypes dominating the ex vivo response. People with CMV and the relevant HLA were identified by cumulative public TCR beta family frequency.

The V gene is TRBV7-6, the J gene TRBJ2-5; the D gene could be TRBD1 or TRBD2 (6 bases each). The sequence was obtained from a human donor in good health (CMV status not recorded). Some clones in this sample may be carry-over from other donors' samples. Here the sequenced sample was cultured PBMCs, taken from culture after CMV antigen stimulation. The CDR3 loop reads CASSLGGASWETQYF. Here the CDR3 DNA reads TGTGCCAGCAGCTTAGGGGGGGCATCTTGGGAGACCCAGTACTTC.